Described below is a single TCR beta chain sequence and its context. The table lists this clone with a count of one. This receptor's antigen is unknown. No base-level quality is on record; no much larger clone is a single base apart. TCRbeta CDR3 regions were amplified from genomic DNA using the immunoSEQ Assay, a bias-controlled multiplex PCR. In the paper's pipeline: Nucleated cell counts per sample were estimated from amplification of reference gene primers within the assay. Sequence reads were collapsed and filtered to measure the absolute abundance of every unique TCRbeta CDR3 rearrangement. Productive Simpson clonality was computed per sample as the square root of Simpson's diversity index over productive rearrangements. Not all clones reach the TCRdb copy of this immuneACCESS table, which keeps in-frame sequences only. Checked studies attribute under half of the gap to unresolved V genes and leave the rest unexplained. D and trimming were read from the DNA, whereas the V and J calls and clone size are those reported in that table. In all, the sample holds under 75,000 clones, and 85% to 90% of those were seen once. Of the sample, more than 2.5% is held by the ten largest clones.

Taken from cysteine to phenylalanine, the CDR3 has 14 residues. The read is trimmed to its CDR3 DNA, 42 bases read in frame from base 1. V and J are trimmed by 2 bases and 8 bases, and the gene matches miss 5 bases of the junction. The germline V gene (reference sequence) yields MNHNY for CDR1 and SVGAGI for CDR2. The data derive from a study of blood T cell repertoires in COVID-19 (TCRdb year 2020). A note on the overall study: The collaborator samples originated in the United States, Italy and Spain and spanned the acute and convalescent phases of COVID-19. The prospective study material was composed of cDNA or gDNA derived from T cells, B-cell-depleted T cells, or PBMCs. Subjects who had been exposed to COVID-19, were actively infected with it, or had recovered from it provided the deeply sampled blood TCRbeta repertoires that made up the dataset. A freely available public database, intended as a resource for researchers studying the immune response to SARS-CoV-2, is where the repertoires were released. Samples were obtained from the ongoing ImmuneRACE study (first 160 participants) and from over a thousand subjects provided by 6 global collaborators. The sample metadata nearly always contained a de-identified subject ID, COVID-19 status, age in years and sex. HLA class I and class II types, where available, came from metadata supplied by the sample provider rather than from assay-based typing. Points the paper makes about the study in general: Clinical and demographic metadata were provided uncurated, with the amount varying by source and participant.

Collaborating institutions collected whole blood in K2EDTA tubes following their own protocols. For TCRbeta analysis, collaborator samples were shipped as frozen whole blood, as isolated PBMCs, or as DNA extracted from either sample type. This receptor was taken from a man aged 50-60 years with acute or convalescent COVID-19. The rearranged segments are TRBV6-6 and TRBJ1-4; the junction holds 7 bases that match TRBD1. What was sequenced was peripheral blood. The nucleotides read TGTGCCAGCAGTTACGAGGGGGCGAGGGAAAAACTGTTTTTT. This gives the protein CASSYEGAREKLFF.